These 30 T cell receptor beta chains were sequenced from one sample in a study of beta chain features in type 1 diabetes. Expressed TCRB transcripts were sequenced because the isolated RNA had all been reverse transcribed beforehand. Assay: immunoSEQ multiplex PCR; the TCRdb copy retains only in-frame clones and omits some. The sample contains 300,000 to 350,000 clones, 7% to 9% of which appear only once. Input material: central memory CD4+ T cells from blood. Receptors originate from a woman younger than 30 in good health.

This chain links TRBV2 with TRBJ2-1; no clear D gene. Germline V CDR1 and CDR2: SNHLY, FYNNEI. V dropped 2 bases and J dropped 16 bases, with 15 bases sitting between them. CDR3 length: 12 amino acids. The CDR3 reads CASSESRSHRFF. DNA of the CDR3: TGTGCCAGCAGTGAAAGCAGGTCGCATCGATTCTTC.

Details on this clone: The sample has other DNA sequences that encode this CDR3 too. The chain couples TRBV7-9 to TRBJ1-2; D not resolved. Germline values: CDR1 SEHNR, CDR2 FQNEAQ (reference sequence). The V end was cut by 3 bases, the J end by 0 bases, with 8 bases between. This CDR3 has 14 amino acids. The CDR3 loop is CASSLGVANYGYTF. CDR3 in DNA: TGTGCCAGCAGCTTGGGTGTAGCTAACTATGGCTACACCTTC.

This clone is labeled medium-sized. The same CDR3 arises from other DNA sequences in this sample as well. The V and J genes are TRBV25-1 and TRBJ2-6; D gene ambiguous. Germline V gene data show CDR1 as MGHDK and CDR2 as SYGVNS. This CDR3 has 14 amino acids. V was clipped by 6 bases and J by 4 bases, with 10 bases between them. The CDR3 DNA is TGTGCCAGCAGATGGGGTTCCGGGGCCAACGTCCTGACTTTC. This encodes CASRWGSGANVLTF. Full variable domain (outside the CDR3, taken from reference TRBV25-1 and TRBJ2-6): EADIYQTPRYLVIGTGKKITLECSQTMGHDKMYWYQQDPGMELHLIHYSYGVNSTEKGDLSSESTVSRIRTEHFPLTLESARPSHTSQYLCASRWGSGANVLTFGAGSRLTVL.

This chain uses TRBV9 with TRBJ2-3; D uncertain. The CDR3 spans 15 residues. V was cut by 0 bases and J by 0 bases, with 8 bases left in between. CDR1 is SGDLS, CDR2 YYNGEE, per germline. In DNA, the CDR3 is TGTGCCAGCAGCGTAGTGGGCCTGAGCACAGATACGCAGTATTTT. It translates to CASSVVGLSTDTQYF.

The CDR3 nucleotides read TGTGCCAGCAGTCCCTCGGGACAGGCCTTGGGGGAGCAGTACTTC. It encodes CASSPSGQALGEQYF. This chain joins TRBV27 and TRBJ2-7, with 8 bases identical to TRBD1. CDR1 is MNHEY and CDR2 is SMNVEV in the germline V gene (reference sequence). The ends lost 5 bases at V and 7 bases at J; junction bases unmatched: 13. The CDR3 runs to 15 residues.

The chain is built from TRBV6-5 and TRBJ1-2, with no clear D. Germline V gene lookup returns CDR1 MNHEY and CDR2 SVGAGI. The CDR3 spans 14 residues. V was trimmed by 2 bases and J by 7 bases, leaving 14 bases between them. CDR3 bases: TGTGCCAGCAGTTACCTATCAGAACGGCCTGGCTACACCTTC. It is translated as CASSYLSERPGYTF.

This clone was seen a handful of times. This chain joins TRBV11-2 and TRBJ2-5; 8 bases agree with TRBD1. The CDR3 is 15 residues long. Unmatched junction bases numbered 10, after V lost 6 bases and J lost 4 bases. Germline V gene lookup returns CDR1 SGHAT and CDR2 FQNNGV. The CDR3 nucleotides are TGTGCCAGCAGACGTTTCGACAGGGGAGGAGAGACCCAGTACTTC. The encoded protein is CASRRFDRGGETQYF. Together with reference TRBV11-2 and TRBJ2-5, the CDR3 gives the full variable domain: EAGVAQSPRYKIIEKRQSVAFWCNPISGHATLYWYQQILGQGPKLLIQFQNNGVVDDSQLPKDRFSAERLKGVDSTLKIQPAKLEDSAVYLCASRRFDRGGETQYFGPGTRLLVL.

This clone was counted only a few times. This sequence joins TRBV28 and TRBJ1-5; D is perhaps TRBD1 (6 bases). The germline V gene has CDR1 MDHEN and CDR2 SYDVKM. V was trimmed by 5 bases and J by 5 bases, leaving 7 bases between them. The CDR3 has 12 amino acids. The DNA for the CDR3 is TGTGCCAGCAGTACAGGGTATCAGCCCCAGCATTTT. This sequence encodes CASSTGYQPQHF.

This clone was seen ten or more times. V gene TRBV28 combines with J gene TRBJ1-5; D call uncertain. The length of the CDR3 is 14 residues. V lost 3 bases and J lost 2, with 8 bases in between. Germline V gene sequence: CDR1 MDHEN, CDR2 SYDVKM. The CDR3 DNA is TGTGCCAGCAGTTTGGTATCGGGCAATCAGCCCCAGCATTTT. This encodes CASSLVSGNQPQHF.

The genes are TRBV11-2 and TRBJ2-5; D is uncertain. CDR1 is SGHAT and CDR2 is FQNNGV in the germline V gene. The CDR3 has 17 amino acids. Trimming pared 0 bases from V and 5 bases from J, leaving 19 bases between. The chain's CDR3 is CASSLDIGGPPGETQYF. CDR3 DNA: TGTGCCAGCAGCTTAGATATCGGCGGCCCCCCGGGCGAGACCCAGTACTTC.

The sample holds a few counts of this clone. The gene calls are TRBV4-1 and TRBJ2-2; 11 bases map to TRBD2. V gave up 1 base and J gave up 2 bases; unmatched junction bases: 6. Germline loops: CDR1 MGHRA, CDR2 YSYEKL. CDR3 length: 18 amino acids. Here the CDR3 reads CASSQVSGLAVNTGELFF. The CDR3 DNA sequence: TGCGCCAGCAGCCAAGTGTCGGGACTAGCGGTAAACACCGGGGAGCTGTTTTTT.

The rearrangement links TRBV5-4 to TRBJ2-1, with 9 nucleotides matching TRBD2. The V segment lost 0 bases and the J segment 13 bases; nucleotides outside the gene matches: 8. Germline V gene lookup returns CDR1 SGHNT and CDR2 YYREEE (reference sequence). The CDR3 runs to 14 residues. As DNA, the CDR3 is TGTGCCAGCAGCTTGGCCCTTAGCGGGAGCGAACAGTTCTTC. It yields the protein CASSLALSGSEQFF. Full variable domain (missing parts from reference TRBV5-4 and TRBJ2-1): ETGVTQSPTHLIKTRGQQVTLRCSSQSGHNTVSWYQQALGQGPQFIFQYYREEENGRGNFPPRFSGLQFPNYSSELNVNALELDDSALYLCASSLALSGSEQFFGPGTRLTVL.

This clone has a count of ten or more. The chain carries TRBV7-2 and TRBJ2-7; the match to TRBD1 covers 10 bases. The CDR3 totals 13 residues. The ends lost 3 bases at V and 5 bases at J; junction bases unmatched: 1. Germline V gives CDR1 SGHTA, CDR2 FQGNSA. The CDR3 loop is CASSLDRGDEQYF. The CDR3 DNA sequence: TGTGCCAGCAGCTTGGACAGGGGGGACGAGCAGTACTTC.

This clone was seen only a few times. J is TRBJ2-7 and V is TRBV28, with TRBD1 identical over 10 bases. The CDR3 has 13 residues. Germline V gene lookup returns CDR1 MDHEN and CDR2 SYDVKM. J gave up 5 bases and V 6 bases, and 4 bases lay outside the gene matches. In DNA form, the CDR3 reads TGTGCCAGCAGGAGACAGGGGGCCGACGAGCAGTACTTC. Translation: CASRRQGADEQYF.

This clone was recorded a few times. The V and J genes are TRBV5-1 and TRBJ2-7, with 10 bases that match TRBD1. The J segment lost 3 bases and the V segment lost 7 bases, leaving 13 bases of the junction unmatched. This CDR3 spans 16 amino acids. Germline loops: CDR1 SGHRS, CDR2 YFSETQ. Here the CDR3 DNA reads TGCGCCAGCGGATACCACCCCGGGACAGGGGTCTACGAGCAGTACTTC. It translates to CASGYHPGTGVYEQYF.

The chain has TRBV5-8 and TRBJ2-3, with 12 positions matching TRBD2. V lost 4 bases and J lost 2; bases outside the gene matches: 5. CDR1 and CDR2 from the germline V gene are SGHTS and YDEGEE. This CDR3 contains 16 residues. DNA for the CDR3: TGTGCCAGCAGCCAAGGGACTAGCGGGCCCACAGATACGCAGTATTTT. Amino acid sequence: CASSQGTSGPTDTQYF.

This clone was seen only a few times. The CDR3 sequence is CASSLALSNYGYTF. The CDR3 DNA is TGTGCCAGCAGCTTGGCCTTATCTAACTATGGCTACACCTTC. The J gene is TRBJ1-2, the V gene TRBV5-4; D not resolved. Germline assignment: CDR1 SGHNT and CDR2 YYREEE (reference sequence). The V end lost 0 bases, the J end lost 0 bases, and 6 bases lay between the germline ends. The CDR3 covers 14 residues. Using reference TRBV5-4 and TRBJ1-2 for the parts outside the CDR3, the full variable domain is ETGVTQSPTHLIKTRGQQVTLRCSSQSGHNTVSWYQQALGQGPQFIFQYYREEENGRGNFPPRFSGLQFPNYSSELNVNALELDDSALYLCASSLALSNYGYTFGSGTRLTVV.

The chain joins TRBV5-1 to TRBJ2-5, with unresolved D. V gave up 0 bases and J gave up 5 bases, with 14 bases separating them. The CDR3 loop spans 15 amino acids. Germline-derived CDR1 and CDR2 are SGHRS and YFSETQ. CDR3 sequence: CASSLGHQDGETQYF. The DNA of the CDR3 is TGCGCCAGCAGCTTGGGGCACCAGGACGGGGAGACCCAGTACTTC.

In its sample, this clone was seen a few times. A far bigger clonotype differs at one base, so this is likely a read error. Other DNA sequences from this sample encode an identical CDR3 as well. The rearrangement joins TRBV5-1 to TRBJ2-3; 8 bases align to TRBD2. The CDR3 spans 15 residues. Unmatched junction bases numbered 3, after V lost 2 bases and J lost 1 base. In germline, CDR1 is SGHRS, CDR2 YFSETQ. The CDR3 bases are TGCGCCAGCAGCTTTAGCGGGGACGGCACAGATACGCAGTATTTT. Amino acid sequence: CASSFSGDGTDTQYF.

This clone was counted a few times. This sample also contains other DNA sequences that code for the same CDR3. The rearrangement joins TRBV7-2 to TRBJ2-1; D not certain. The CDR3 is 12 amino acids. Trimming removed 5 bases at V and 6 bases at J, with 8 bases between. Germline V gene sequence: CDR1 SGHTA, CDR2 FQGNSA. CDR3 sequence reads: CASSPSGNEQFF. In DNA form, the CDR3 reads TGTGCCAGCAGCCCCTCGGGCAATGAGCAGTTCTTC.

This clone has just a few counts. The rearrangement joins TRBV11-1 to TRBJ2-7, with 13 bases lining up with TRBD2. Looked up from germline, CDR1 is SGHAT and CDR2 is FQDESV (reference sequence). The CDR3 loop spans 16 amino acids. V lost 5 bases and J lost 13; bases outside the gene matches: 17. The CDR3 loop is CASSRTSGTSGIHRYF. The CDR3 DNA sequence: TGTGCCAGCAGCCGAACCTCCGGGACTAGCGGGATTCATCGCTACTTC. Drawing the rest from reference TRBV11-1 and TRBJ2-7, the complete variable domain is EAEVAQSPRYKITEKSQAVAFWCDPISGHATLYWYRQILGQGPELLVQFQDESVVDDSQLPKDRFSAERLKGVDSTLKIQPAELGDSAMYLCASSRTSGTSGIHRYFGPGTRLTVT.

The chain combines TRBV7-9 with TRBJ2-5; D remains unclear. Germline V gene sequence: CDR1 SEHNR, CDR2 FQNEAQ (reference sequence). CDR3 size: 15 residues. V was shortened by 6 bases and J by 1 base, with 15 bases between the two germline ends. DNA of the CDR3: TGTGCCAGCAGACGTGGCAGAACACTCCAAGAGACCCAGTACTTC. This sequence encodes CASRRGRTLQETQYF.

This chain connects TRBV7-2 to TRBJ2-1, with 8 positions matching TRBD2. The CDR3 contains 15 residues. CDR1 and CDR2 from the germline V gene are SGHTA and FQGNSA. The J segment lost 4 bases and the V segment lost 1 base, leaving 3 bases of the junction unmatched. The chain's CDR3 is CASSLGSGSYNEQFF. The CDR3 DNA reads TGTGCCAGCAGCTTAGGGAGCGGGAGTTACAATGAGCAGTTCTTC.

This clone was detected a few times. This chain links TRBV11-2 with TRBJ2-5; 8 nucleotides align to TRBD2. This CDR3 is built from 15 residues. CDR1 SGHAT and CDR2 FQNNGV come from the germline V gene. V lost 1 base and J lost 2; bases outside the gene matches: 3. As DNA, the CDR3 is TGTGCCAGCAGCTTAGCTAGCGGGTCTCAAGAGACCCAGTACTTC. This codes for CASSLASGSQETQYF.

This chain's CDR3 is CASSFGLDTEAFF. The CDR3 bases are TGTGCCAGCAGCTTCGGGTTGGACACTGAAGCTTTCTTT. The chain combines TRBV7-3 with TRBJ1-1, with unresolved D. CDR3 length equals 13 residues. Trimming took 3 bases from V and 3 from J, leaving 8 bases between them. Germline V gene data show CDR1 as SGHTA and CDR2 as FQGTGA. Full variable domain (remainder filled in from reference TRBV7-3 and TRBJ1-1): GAGVSQTPSNKVTEKGKYVELRCDPISGHTALYWYRQSLGQGPEFLIYFQGTGAADDSGLPNDRFFAVRPEGSVSTLKIQRTERGDSAVYLCASSFGLDTEAFFGQGTRLTVV.

This sequence joins TRBV5-4 and TRBJ1-2, with 11 bases that match TRBD1. Germline-derived CDR1 and CDR2 are SGHNT and YYREEE (reference sequence). The CDR3 totals 14 residues. V trimming: 4 bases; J trimming: 13 bases; junction bases outside the gene matches: 12. CDR3 bases: TGTGCCAGCAGCGCCATGGACAGGGGGCAGAAAGGCACCTTC. This encodes CASSAMDRGQKGTF.

The V call is TRBV13, the J call TRBJ2-3, with 8 bases matching TRBD2. Trimming removed 5 bases from V and 2 bases from J; junction bases left unmatched: 3. The length of the CDR3 is 14 residues. Germline CDR1 reads PRHDT; CDR2 reads FYEKMQ (reference sequence). In nucleotides, the CDR3 is TGTGCCAGCAGCGGGACTAGGTACACAGATACGCAGTATTTT. Translating it yields CASSGTRYTDTQYF.

The DNA of the CDR3 is TGTGCCAGCCTAGCGGGAGTTTACAATGAGCAGTTCTTC. This translates into CASLAGVYNEQFF. The J gene is TRBJ2-1, the V gene TRBV2; TRBD2 agrees at 10 bases. From germline, CDR1 is SNHLY and CDR2 FYNNEI. V shed 8 bases, J shed 4 bases, and the junction held 2 bases outside the gene matches. The length of the CDR3 is 13 residues.

This clone has a handful of counts. This rearrangement joins TRBV6-6 to TRBJ2-3; 9 bases align to TRBD2. V was pared by 11 bases and J by 1 base, with 4 bases of the junction left unmatched. The CDR3 length is 13 residues. Germline values: CDR1 MNHNY, CDR2 SVGAGI (reference sequence). The CDR3 protein is CAVAGDGTDTQYF. As DNA, the CDR3 is TGTGCCGTAGCGGGAGATGGCACAGATACGCAGTATTTT.

CDR3 nucleotide sequence: TGTGCCAGCAGCCTCCACGCGAGGGGGATATACAATGAGCAGTTCTTC. Protein sequence: CASSLHARGIYNEQFF. The V gene is TRBV5-6, the J gene TRBJ2-1; D might be TRBD1 (6 bases). The CDR3 sequence is 16 residues long. Germline CDR1 is SGHDT and CDR2 is YYEEEE. V shed 4 bases and J shed 4 bases, with 18 bases lying between them.